This T cell receptor beta chain was sequenced in a study of cytomegalovirus exposure and HLA in healthy donors. Study-level points and caveats: In a later analysis, most CMV-associated TCR beta chains appeared HLA-restricted.

On this clone: Its antigen is unidentified.

CDR1 SGHTA and CDR2 FQGNSA come from the germline V gene. CDR3 length equals 15 residues. V trimming: 6 bases; J trimming: 7 bases; junction bases outside the gene matches: 10. Vbeta (60) and Jbeta (13) primers were used in the PCR. Assay: immunoSEQ multiplex PCR; the TCRdb copy retains only in-frame clones and omits some. The sample holds 150,000 to 200,000 clones, about four fifths seen once. This sequence originates from a woman between 18 and 30 years old in good health and CMV-seropositive. The sequenced material came from PBMCs. The J gene is TRBJ1-4, the V gene TRBV7-2; 8 bases line up with TRBD1. The CDR3 region has the DNA TGTGCCAGCAGGCCGACCGGGACAGGAGGTGAAAAACTGTTTTTT. Its translation is CASRPTGTGGEKLFF.